These 10 T cell receptor beta chains were all obtained from the same sample, sequenced in a study of T cell clones after liver transplantation. Here immunoSEQ multiplex PCR was the method, and the copy in TCRdb shows in-frame clones only, minus some. The sample holds several thousand clones, nearly 80% seen once. Sequenced here: CD8+ T cells from blood, sampled before liver transplant. These receptors were obtained from a human donor who received a liver transplant.

The sample holds a few counts of this clone. The CDR3 here is CASSLVGARRSYEQYF. The CDR3 coding sequence is TGTGCCAGCAGCTTGGTGGGGGCCCGCCGCTCCTACGAGCAGTACTTC. The chain has TRBV5-6 and TRBJ2-7; possible D gene TRBD1, 6 bases. This CDR3 comprises 16 residues. Germline loops: CDR1 SGHDT, CDR2 YYEEEE. The V and J ends lost 0 bases and 0 bases respectively, with 13 bases between them.

This rearrangement joins TRBV7-7 to TRBJ2-2; 8 nucleotides match TRBD1. Germline V gene sequence: CDR1 SSHAT, CDR2 FNYEAQ (reference sequence). V was pared by 5 bases and J by 5 bases, with 4 bases of the junction left unmatched. The CDR3 runs to 14 residues. CDR3 sequence reads: CASSHRGSTGELFF. The CDR3 DNA sequence: TGTGCCAGCAGCCACAGGGGGTCTACCGGGGAGCTGTTTTTT.

This clone is a singleton in its sample. This rearrangement joins TRBV4-3 to TRBJ2-5; D remains ambiguous. Germline V gene sequence: CDR1 LGHNA, CDR2 YSLEER. With 1 base removed from V and 1 base from J, the gap between germline ends came to 7 bases. The CDR3 runs 14 residues. CDR3 region: CASSQGAVQETQYF. CDR3 nucleotide sequence: TGCGCCAGCAGCCAAGGGGCTGTCCAAGAGACCCAGTACTTC.

The chain links TRBV4-3 to TRBJ2-3; possibly TRBD1 or TRBD2 for D (5 bases each). The V end lost 1 base, the J end lost 2 bases, and 16 bases lay between the germline ends. Per the germline V gene, CDR1 is LGHNA and CDR2 is YSLEER. This CDR3 has 17 amino acids. CDR3 protein: CASSQAQAGAITDTQYF. The DNA for the CDR3 is TGCGCCAGCAGCCAAGCGCAAGCCGGGGCCATCACAGATACGCAGTATTTT.

This sequence joins TRBV9 and TRBJ1-1; a weak D match, TRBD1 (6 bases). Germline V gives CDR1 SGDLS, CDR2 YYNGEE. The CDR3 sequence is 13 residues long. V lost 5 bases to trimming and J lost 1 base, with 9 bases between them. The CDR3 spells CASRGGENTEAFF. The CDR3 DNA sequence: TGTGCCAGCAGGGGGGGCGAGAACACTGAAGCTTTCTTT.

The chain uses TRBV19 and TRBJ2-3; D may be TRBD1 or TRBD2 (5 bases each). Germline CDR1 reads LNHDA; CDR2 reads SQIVND (reference sequence). Trimming took 7 bases from V and 0 from J, leaving 17 bases between them. The CDR3 length is 16 residues. CDR3 protein: CASTSGTLSSTDTQYF. CDR3 bases: TGTGCCAGTACCAGTGGGACCCTCTCTAGCACAGATACGCAGTATTTT.

The V gene is TRBV4-1, the J gene TRBJ1-3; D is unclear. The CDR3 extends over 13 amino acids. Germline V lookup: CDR1 MGHRA, CDR2 YSYEKL. V was cut by 0 bases and J by 8 bases, with 8 bases left in between. CDR3 DNA: TGCGCCAGCAGCCAAGATGAGGGTGACACCATATATTTT. This gives the protein CASSQDEGDTIYF.

The genes are TRBV7-9 and TRBJ2-3, with TRBD2 as a possible D gene (6 bases). This CDR3 has 16 residues. V was cut by 5 bases and J by 1 base, with 16 bases left in between. The germline CDR1 and CDR2 sequences are SEHNR and FQNEAQ (reference sequence). DNA of the CDR3: TGTGCCAGCAGCCAAGTTCACGGGAGCGGCACAGATACGCAGTATTTT. Protein product: CASSQVHGSGTDTQYF.

In this sample, this clone turned up once. The chain recombines TRBV28 with TRBJ1-1, with no clear D. The germline CDR1 and CDR2 sequences are MDHEN and SYDVKM. The CDR3 runs 13 residues. V was cut by 3 bases and J by 0 bases, with 5 bases left in between. The CDR3 DNA is TGTGCCAGCAGTTTTCAGCTGAACACTGAAGCTTTCTTT. It yields the protein CASSFQLNTEAFF.

This clone was detected a few times. The rearrangement links TRBV18 to TRBJ1-4, with D possibly TRBD1 on 6 matching bases. V lost 6 bases and J lost 4, with 18 bases in between. The germline V gene has CDR1 KGHSH and CDR2 LQKENI. This CDR3 region has 16 residues. The CDR3 spells CASSPGRGQHNEKLFF. CDR3 nucleotides: TGTGCCAGCTCGCCCGGTAGAGGACAGCATAATGAAAAACTGTTTTTT.